These 15 T cell receptor beta chains share one sample of origin, sequenced in a study of regulatory T cells in long-lasting Graves disease. Time point indicated: newly diagnosed GD, antithyroid drugs for less than 3 months. The TCR library was prepared using RNA isolated from PBMCs. TCR beta libraries were built with iRepertoire HTBI primers and Arm-PCR of CDR3 regions. Each CDR3 protein gets one entry after TCRdb re-called the multiplex PCR reads with MiXCR. The table lists more than 300,000 distinct CDR3 sequences, about 11% of them singletons. This sample also belongs to another study, concerning T cells in Graves' hyperthyroidism and ophthalmopathy.

Sequencing was performed on peripheral blood mononuclear cells (PBMCs), taken at new diagnosis, from a patient treated with antithyroid drugs. Receptors were obtained from a woman aged 18-29 years with Graves disease.

This clonotype was seen ten or more times. The chain links TRBV12-3 or TRBV12-4 to TRBJ1-5; TRBD1 agrees at 7 bases. Trimming removed 1 base from V and 1 base from J; junction bases left unmatched: 7. CDR3 length: 17 residues. CDR3 nucleotides: TGTGCCAGCAGTTTAGAGGGGACAGTCTCAAGCAATCAGCCCCAGCATTTT. As protein: CASSLEGTVSSNQPQHF.

This clonotype was seen repeatedly, ten times or more. The rearrangement joins TRBV20-1 to TRBJ2-5; 9 bases fit TRBD2. The CDR3 is 18 residues long. Germline CDR1 reads DFQATT; CDR2 reads SNEGSKA (reference sequence). J lost 1 base, V lost 3 bases, and 15 bases had no gene match. DNA for the CDR3: TGCAGTGCTAGTGCCTATACGGCTAGCGGGGACTTCCAAGAGACCCAGTACTTC. It yields the protein CSASAYTASGDFQETQYF.

This clonotype was found a few times. The rearrangement links TRBV13 to TRBJ2-6; the D gene is possibly TRBD1 (5 bases). The V end lost 5 bases, the J end lost 3 bases, and 11 bases lay between the germline ends. The germline V gene has CDR1 PRHDT and CDR2 FYEKMQ (reference sequence). This CDR3 is 15 amino acids long. The CDR3 nucleotides are TGTGCCAGCAGCCTGGCAGGGTTTGGGGCCAACGTCCTGACTTTC. This sequence encodes CASSLAGFGANVLTF.

There are many counts of this clonotype. V gene TRBV27 combines with J gene TRBJ2-7; possibly TRBD1 or TRBD2 for D (6 bases each). Germline V gives CDR1 MNHEY, CDR2 SMNVEV (reference sequence). The CDR3 is made up of 14 amino acids. The V gene lost 4 bases and the J gene lost 1 base, with 11 bases spanning the gap. Here the CDR3 reads CASSWGRESYEQYF. The CDR3 DNA follows: TGTGCCAGCAGTTGGGGGCGGGAATCCTACGAGCAGTACTTC.

This clonotype was recorded many times. CDR3 sequence reads: CASSSGTRYEQYF. The DNA of the CDR3 is TGTGCCAGCAGCTCCGGGACTAGGTACGAGCAGTACTTC. J is TRBJ2-7 and V is TRBV28, with 8 bases lining up with TRBD2. CDR1 is MDHEN and CDR2 is SYDVKM in the germline V gene. This CDR3 spans 13 amino acids. The trim removed 6 bases at V and 4 bases at J, leaving 5 bases unmatched.

This clonotype showed up just a few times. The chain has TRBV13 and TRBJ2-7, with D unclear. V shed 5 bases and J shed 3 bases, with 14 bases lying between them. The CDR3 runs 14 residues. Germline V gene sequence: CDR1 PRHDT, CDR2 FYEKMQ (reference sequence). The CDR3 DNA sequence: TGTGCCAGCAGCGGTGAAGAAGGCGGCTACGAGCAGTACGTC. Protein: CASSGEEGGYEQYV.

This clonotype has a handful of counts. The chain's CDR3 is CASSATINEQFF. CDR3 in DNA: TGTGCCAGCAGCGCCACCATAAATGAGCAGTTCTTC. This chain uses TRBV9 with TRBJ2-1, with D unresolved. The CDR3 extends over 12 amino acids. Germline V lookup: CDR1 SGDLS, CDR2 YYNGEE. With 3 bases removed from V and 7 bases from J, the gap between germline ends came to 8 bases.

This clonotype was detected ten times or more. The CDR3 DNA follows: TGTGCCAGCAGTGAATCGGGCTTAAGGGGCTATAATCATGGCTACACCTTC. It codes for CASSESGLRGYNHGYTF. The chain carries TRBV6-1 and TRBJ1-2; D might be TRBD1 (5 bases). The CDR3 consists of 17 residues. The ends were cut back, 2 bases at V and 6 bases at J, with 22 bases in the middle. The germline CDR1 and CDR2 sequences are MNHNS and SASEGT.

The gene calls are TRBV20-1 and TRBJ2-1; D perhaps matches TRBD1 (6 bases). CDR1 is DFQATT and CDR2 is SNEGSKA in the germline V gene (reference sequence). The CDR3 is 17 residues long. The V end lost 8 bases, the J end lost 4 bases, and 27 bases lay between the germline ends. Written as DNA, the CDR3 is TGCAGTCTTCTGTTACATGCCGAGGGGGTCAAGTACAATGAGCAGTTCTTC. Protein: CSLLLHAEGVKYNEQFF.

At least ten counts were recorded for this clonotype. The gene calls are TRBV18 and TRBJ2-1; D is unresolved. The CDR3 is 17 residues long. Germline assignment: CDR1 KGHSH and CDR2 LQKENI. V was cut by 1 base and J by 0 bases, with 13 bases left in between. CDR3 nucleotide sequence: TGTGCCAGCTCACCACTGGGCGGATTGAGCTCCTACAATGAGCAGTTCTTC. It yields the protein CASSPLGGLSSYNEQFF.

This clonotype was counted many times. V is TRBV6-1 and J is TRBJ1-2; unclear D gene. Trimming stripped 6 bases from V and 8 bases from J, with 10 bases between. The CDR3 covers 11 residues. Germline CDR1 and CDR2: MNHNS and SASEGT. The CDR3 region is CASRSSLGYTF. The DNA of the CDR3 is TGTGCCAGCAGGTCCAGTTTAGGCTACACCTTC.

This clonotype showed up many times. CDR3 DNA sequence: TGTGCCAGCAGTGGGGGCCATGGCTACACCTTC. This sequence encodes CASSGGHGYTF. The rearrangement links TRBV12-3 or TRBV12-4 to TRBJ1-2; a weak D match, TRBD1 (6 bases). This CDR3 region has 11 residues. V lost 5 bases and J 6 bases, leaving 7 bases between the germline ends.

This clonotype came up a few times. The V gene is TRBV9, the J gene TRBJ1-2; the D gene is possibly TRBD1 (6 bases). The CDR3 is 15 amino acids. V lost 4 bases and J 4 bases, leaving 17 bases between the germline ends. CDR1 and CDR2 from the germline V gene are SGDLS and YYNGEE. The CDR3, as DNA: TGTGCCAGCAGCCTTGCCCTGGACAGCCGCTATGGCTACACCTTC. Amino acid sequence: CASSLALDSRYGYTF.

This clonotype was found a few times. The chain combines TRBV15 with TRBJ2-7, with TRBD1 matching over 7 bases. The CDR3 is 16 amino acids. The germline gives CDR1 LNHNV, CDR2 YYDKDF (reference sequence). Losses at the gene ends were 0 bases for V and 4 bases for J; bases not matched to a gene: 9. CDR3 nucleotide sequence: TGTGCCACCAGCAGAGATCCCACAGGGGCGTCATACGAGCAGTACTTC. This encodes CATSRDPTGASYEQYF.

Only a few counts were recorded for this clonotype. The chain employs TRBV6-2 or TRBV6-3 and TRBJ2-7; a possible D gene is TRBD1 (6 bases). This CDR3 comprises 15 residues. CDR1 MNHEY and CDR2 SVGEGT come from the germline V gene. Trimming took 0 bases from V and 1 from J, leaving 10 bases between them. CDR3 region: CASSYSRGNSYEQYF. The CDR3 DNA follows: TGTGCCAGCAGTTACTCGAGGGGGAATTCCTACGAGCAGTACTTC.